A single sample is the source of the 9 T cell receptor beta chains below, sequenced in a study of control samples from healthy donors and cancer patients. This table comes from immunoSEQ multiplex PCR, and its TCRdb copy is limited to in-frame clones, with some not included. The sample yields more than 110,000 clones, around nine tenths seen once. The sequenced sample was blood. Receptor source: a woman aged 30 to 39 in good health.

V is TRBV30 and J is TRBJ2-7, with a possible D match to TRBD1 (5 bases). The CDR3 is 13 amino acids. The V end was cut by 1 base, the J end by 5 bases, with 12 bases between. Germline lookup yields CDR1 GTSNPN and CDR2 SVGIG (reference sequence). CDR3 sequence: CAWSAGKGNEQYF. DNA of the CDR3: TGTGCCTGGAGTGCAGGGAAAGGAAACGAGCAGTACTTC.

V usage is TRBV3-1 (or the pseudogene TRBV3-2) and J usage is TRBJ2-5; D is undetermined. Germline values: CDR1 LGHDT, CDR2 YNNKEL (reference sequence). V lost 4 bases, J lost 1 base, and 22 bases lay in between. The length of the CDR3 is 18 residues. This chain's CDR3 is CASSPLTGLIETQETQYF. In DNA form, the CDR3 reads TGTGCCAGCAGCCCTTTAACGGGCCTTATAGAAACCCAAGAGACCCAGTACTTC.

The rearrangement uses TRBV19 and TRBJ2-7, with unresolved D. Trimming took off 4 bases at V and 6 bases at J, with 13 bases between the two ends. Germline V gives CDR1 LNHDA, CDR2 SQIVND (reference sequence). The CDR3 consists of 13 residues. This CDR3 is CASSSQTWGEQYF. The CDR3 DNA follows: TGTGCCAGTAGTAGCCAGACTTGGGGCGAGCAGTACTTC.

This chain uses TRBV2 with TRBJ2-4; tentatively, D is TRBD1 (6 bases). This CDR3 contains 15 residues. Per germline, CDR1 SNHLY and CDR2 FYNNEI. Trimming took 6 bases from V and 0 from J, leaving 12 bases between them. The CDR3 region is CASRKDRLAKNIQYF. DNA of the CDR3: TGTGCCAGCAGAAAGGACAGACTAGCCAAAAACATTCAGTACTTC.

V gene TRBV5-1 combines with J gene TRBJ2-3; D possibly corresponds to TRBD2 (6 bases). CDR1 SGHRS and CDR2 YFSETQ come from the germline V gene. V was shortened by 0 bases and J by 0 bases, with 11 bases between the two germline ends. The CDR3 length is 16 residues. The DNA for the CDR3 is TGCGCCAGCAGCTTGGGGCTAGCGTTCAGCACAGATACGCAGTATTTT. This encodes CASSLGLAFSTDTQYF.

V and J are TRBV9 and TRBJ1-1; D gene uncertain. Trimming removed 4 bases from V and 3 bases from J, with 10 bases in between. The V gene's germline CDR1 is SGDLS and CDR2 YYNGEE. The CDR3 length is 13 residues. The CDR3 spells CASSLMTDTEAFF. CDR3 DNA sequence: TGTGCCAGCAGCCTAATGACTGACACTGAAGCTTTCTTT.

In this sample, this clone turned up a few times. The chain is built from TRBV2 and TRBJ2-3; no definite D call. The CDR3 contains 12 residues. V was pared by 4 bases and J by 3 bases, with 5 bases between. Germline CDR1 reads SNHLY; CDR2 reads FYNNEI. The CDR3 loop is CASSVLTDTQYF. The CDR3 DNA is TGTGCCAGCAGTGTGCTAACAGATACGCAGTATTTT.

The genes are TRBV10-3 and TRBJ1-2, with D hard to call. Trimming shortened V by 2 bases and J by 4 bases, and 8 bases separated the two germline ends. CDR1 ENHRY and CDR2 SYGVKD come from the germline V gene. The CDR3 extends over 13 amino acids. The CDR3 sequence: CAISEPPIYGYTF. The CDR3 DNA sequence: TGTGCCATCAGTGAGCCACCCATCTATGGCTACACCTTC.

The sample holds one count of this clone. CDR3 sequence (DNA): TGCAGCGTTAAGGGACCGACGTTCTACTCTGGGGCCAACGTCCTGACTTTC. Protein sequence: CSVKGPTFYSGANVLTF. V and J are TRBV29-1 and TRBJ2-6; D tentatively fits TRBD1 or TRBD2 (5 bases each). The CDR3 is made up of 17 amino acids. Deletions cut 5 bases from V and 0 bases from J, with 17 bases between. The germline CDR1 and CDR2 sequences are SQVTM and ANQGSEA.